Listed here is a single T cell receptor beta chain. Antigen unknown. These data are taken from a study of post-analysis software for immune sequencing data. The CDR3 runs 14 residues. Incorporated into the TCR beta cDNA libraries were unique molecular identifiers, which served to reduce PCR and sequencing biases. Yield was 500,000 to 600,000 cDNA molecules from around 1 to 9.1 million T cells. A single record per CDR3 protein comes from TCRdb applying MiXCR to the PCR reads. The table records 250,000 to 300,000 distinct CDR3 sequences, 36% of them present only once. General observations from the study: Controls showed significantly higher normalized Chao1 diversity than did multiple sclerosis patients. The five TRBV segments detected at higher frequency in patients than in controls included TRBV5-6, TRBV5-1 and TRBV20-1. Strong same-batch co-clustering of samples appeared with F measure clustering.

The TCR sequence derives from a girl between 5 and 17 years old with multiple sclerosis. Sequencing was carried out using blood. The genes are TRBV21-1 and TRBJ2-7; the D call in the table, TRBD1, was not verified against the DNA. The DNA end lines up better with TRBJ2-4; the J call may be wrong. TRBV21-1 is a known pseudogene. The CDR3 sequence: CASRHRGRDDIQYF. The CDR3 DNA follows: TGTGCCAGCAGACACAGGGGGCGGGATGACATTCAGTACTTC.